A selection of T cell receptor beta chains follows, all from one sample in a study of shared clonotypes between healthy human individuals. The repertoire was sequenced with immunoSEQ multiplex PCR; TCRdb's copy has only in-frame clones and lacks some. The sample has about 1.9 million clones; about 93% are singletons. The material sequenced was naive CD8+ T cells from PBMCs. Source of these receptors: a man aged 18-30 years in good health. Some clones in this sample may be carry-over from other donors' samples. The CDR3 runs from the conserved cysteine through the conserved F or W. D genes are given only for firm matches. Where a row states a size, it is once, few, many or the class of an expanded clone; other rows omit it.

d_gene	abundance	j_gene	v_gene	CDR3nt	CDR3aa
TRBD2	-	TRBJ2-7	TRBV13	TGTGCCAGCAGCCCCCGGACTAGCGGCTCCACCGAGCAGTACTTC	CASSPRTSGSTEQYF
-	-	TRBJ2-1	TRBV7-9	TGTGCCAGCAGCTTAGTCGATGGGGTCAATGAGCAGTTCTTC	CASSLVDGVNEQFF
-	-	TRBJ1-3	TRBV6-1	TGTGCCAGCAGTGAAGGACAGAGCTCTGGAAACACCATATATTTT	CASSEGQSSGNTIYF
-	-	TRBJ2-7	TRBV19	TGTGCCAGTAGCATCGGGCCAGGGAATTACGAGCAGTACTTC	CASSIGPGNYEQYF
-	-	TRBJ2-5	TRBV7-6	TGTGCCAGCAGCCCTTCGGCCCCTCAAGAGACCCAGTACTTC	CASSPSAPQETQYF
-	-	TRBJ2-7	TRBV11-3	TGTGCCAGCAGCCCCAATTCCCGCCACGAGCAGTACTTC	CASSPNSRHEQYF
-	-	TRBJ2-7	TRBV7-3	TGTGCCAGCAGGGGGCCCAGTCCTGAGCAGTACTTC	CASRGPSPEQYF
TRBD2	-	TRBJ2-3	TRBV27	TGTGCCAGCAGCTCCCGACTTGGACTAGCGGGAGCGGATACGCAGTATTTT	CASSSRLGLAGADTQYF
-	-	TRBJ2-1	TRBV27	TGTGCCAGCAGTTCACTATACAATGAGCAGTTCTTC	CASSSLYNEQFF
-	-	TRBJ2-7	TRBV30	TGTGCCTGGAGTGTACTAGTTTGGGACAAACTCCCCCGCGGGCAGTACTTC	CAWSVLVWDKLPRGQYF
TRBD1	many	TRBJ2-7	TRBV6-1	TGTGCCAGCAGTGCCAGGGGACAGGCCTACGAGCAGTACTTC	CASSARGQAYEQYF
-	-	TRBJ1-2	TRBV27	TGTGCCAGCGGTTTCGTTTCCTTACCGGGAGGCTACACCTTC	CASGFVSLPGGYTF
-	-	TRBJ1-1	TRBV6-5	TGTGCCAGCAGTGACCCGTGGGGCACTGAAGCTTTCTTT	CASSDPWGTEAFF
TRBD2	-	TRBJ2-7	TRBV27	TGTGCCAGCACGCAGCGGGACGTATCAGGCCCGGGGTACTTC	CASTQRDVSGPGYF
-	-	TRBJ1-6	TRBV5-6	TGTGCCAGCAGCTTCGGTACCTCTAATTCACCCCTCCACTTT	CASSFGTSNSPLHF
-	once	TRBJ2-3	TRBV10-2	TGCGCCAGCAGTGAGTCGAAACAGCGGTACACAGATACGCAGTATTTT	CASSESKQRYTDTQYF
-	-	TRBJ2-1	TRBV7-6	TGTGCCAGCAGCCCTCTTTTCCTCCGGGTGAGCTCCTACAATGAGCAGTTCTTC	CASSPLFLRVSSYNEQFF
-	-	TRBJ1-1	TRBV11-1	TGTGCCAGCAGCTTATGGACGGTGGGGGACACTGAAGCTTTCTTT	CASSLWTVGDTEAFF
-	-	TRBJ1-1	TRBV4-1	TGCGCCAGCAGCCAAGAACTCACAGGGATGAACACTGAAGCTTTCTTT	CASSQELTGMNTEAFF
TRBD1	-	TRBJ2-7	TRBV5-1	TGCGCCAGCAGCGGAAGCCTAATACAGGGGGCGGTGGGCTACGAGCAGTACTTC	CASSGSLIQGAVGYEQYF
-	-	TRBJ2-7	TRBV13	TGTGCCAGCAGCTTACGACAATTCTACGAGCAGTACTTC	CASSLRQFYEQYF
TRBD1	once	TRBJ2-1	TRBV29-1	TGCAGCGTTGAAGACCCTGGGACAGGGGGCCCCTACAATGAGCAGTTCTTC	CSVEDPGTGGPYNEQFF
TRBD1	-	TRBJ1-2	TRBV6-6	TGTGCCAGCAGAGGGACAGGGACCTATGGCTACACCTTC	CASRGTGTYGYTF
-	-	TRBJ1-5	TRBV6-1	TGTGCCACCGGGACACCATGGGGCAATCAGCCCCAGCATTTT	CATGTPWGNQPQHF
-	-	TRBJ1-2	TRBV10-3	TGTGCCATCAGTGGAGGGGCGGCTAGCTATGGCTACACCTTC	CAISGGAASYGYTF
TRBD2	-	TRBJ2-4	TRBV10-3	TGTGCCATCAGTGAAATTGGAGCGGGGGGAGCCAAAAACATTCAGTACTTC	CAISEIGAGGAKNIQYF
TRBD1	-	TRBJ1-2	TRBV11-2	TGTGCCAGCAGCTGGGGGACAGGGGGCAACTATGGCTACACCTTC	CASSWGTGGNYGYTF
-	-	TRBJ2-1	TRBV7-2	TGTGCCAGCAGCCGGCCCGGGACCCCAAATGAGCAGTTCTTC	CASSRPGTPNEQFF
-	-	TRBJ2-6	TRBV27	TGTGCCAGCAGGCCGCTGGAACTCTCTGGGGCCAACGTCCTGACTTTC	CASRPLELSGANVLTF
-	-	TRBJ1-3	TRBV10-2	TGCGCCAGTACACAGAATCCCTCTGGAAACACCATATATTTT	CASTQNPSGNTIYF
-	once	TRBJ2-7	TRBV7-2	TGTGCCAGCAGCCCCCGCGGGGTGGCTACCTACTACGAGCAGTACTTC	CASSPRGVATYYEQYF